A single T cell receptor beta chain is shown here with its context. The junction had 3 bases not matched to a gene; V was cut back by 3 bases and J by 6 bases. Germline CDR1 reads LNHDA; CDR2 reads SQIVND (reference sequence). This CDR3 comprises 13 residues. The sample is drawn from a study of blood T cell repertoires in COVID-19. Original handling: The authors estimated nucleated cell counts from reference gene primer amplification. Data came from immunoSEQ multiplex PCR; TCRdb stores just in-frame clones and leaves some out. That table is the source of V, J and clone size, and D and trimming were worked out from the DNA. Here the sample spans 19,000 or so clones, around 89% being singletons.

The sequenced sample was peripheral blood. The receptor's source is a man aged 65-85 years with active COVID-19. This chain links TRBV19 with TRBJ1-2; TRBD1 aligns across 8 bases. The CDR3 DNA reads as TGTGCCAGTAGTATTCGACAGGGGAATGGCTACACCTTC. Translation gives CASSIRQGNGYTF.